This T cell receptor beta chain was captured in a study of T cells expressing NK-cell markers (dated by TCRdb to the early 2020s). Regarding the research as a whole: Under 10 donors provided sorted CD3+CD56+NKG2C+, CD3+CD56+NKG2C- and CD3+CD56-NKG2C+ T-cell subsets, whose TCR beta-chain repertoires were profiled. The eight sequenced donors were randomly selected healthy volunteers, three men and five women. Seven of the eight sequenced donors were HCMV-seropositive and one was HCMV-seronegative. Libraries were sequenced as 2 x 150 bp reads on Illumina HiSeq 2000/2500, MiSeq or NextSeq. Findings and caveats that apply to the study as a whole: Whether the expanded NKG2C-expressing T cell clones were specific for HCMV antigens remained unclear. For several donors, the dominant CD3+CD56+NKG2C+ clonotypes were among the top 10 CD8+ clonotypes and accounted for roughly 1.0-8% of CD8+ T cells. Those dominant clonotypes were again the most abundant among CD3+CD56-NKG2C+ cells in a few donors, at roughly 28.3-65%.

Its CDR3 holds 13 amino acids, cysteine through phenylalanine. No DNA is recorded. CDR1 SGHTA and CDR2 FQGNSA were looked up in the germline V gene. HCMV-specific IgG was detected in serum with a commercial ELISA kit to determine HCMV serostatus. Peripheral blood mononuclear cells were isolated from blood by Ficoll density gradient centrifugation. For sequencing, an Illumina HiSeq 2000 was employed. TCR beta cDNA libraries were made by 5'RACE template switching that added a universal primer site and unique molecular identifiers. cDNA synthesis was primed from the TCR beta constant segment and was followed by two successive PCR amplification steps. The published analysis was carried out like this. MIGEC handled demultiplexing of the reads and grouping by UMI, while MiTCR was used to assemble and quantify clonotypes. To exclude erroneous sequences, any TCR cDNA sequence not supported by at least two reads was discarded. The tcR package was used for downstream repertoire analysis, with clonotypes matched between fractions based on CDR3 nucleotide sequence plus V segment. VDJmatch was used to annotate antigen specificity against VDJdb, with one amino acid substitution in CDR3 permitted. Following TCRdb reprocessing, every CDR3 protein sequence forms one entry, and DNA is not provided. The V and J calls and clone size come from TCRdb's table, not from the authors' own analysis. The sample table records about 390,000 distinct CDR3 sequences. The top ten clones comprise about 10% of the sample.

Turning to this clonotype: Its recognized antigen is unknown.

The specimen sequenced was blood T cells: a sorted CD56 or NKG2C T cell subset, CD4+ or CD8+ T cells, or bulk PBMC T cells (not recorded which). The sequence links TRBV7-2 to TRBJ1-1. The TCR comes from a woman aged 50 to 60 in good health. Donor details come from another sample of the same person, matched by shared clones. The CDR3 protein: CASSLRGQTVAFF.